This is a list of T cell receptor beta chains from one sample in a study of blood T cells in healthy people across ages. TCRdb independently ran MiXCR on the 5' RACE reads; one entry per CDR3 protein. The data contain about 1.4 million distinct CDR3 sequences, roughly 60% of them singletons. Sequencing used blood. The receptor source for this set is a man younger than 35 in good health. Both conserved end residues are part of each CDR3. D genes are given only for firm matches. Clone size is stated in some rows and not others, as once, few, many or a class when expanded.

TRBD1	few	TRBV10-3	TRBJ2-7	TGTGCCATCATGGGCGGACAGGGAAGTTTCGGGCAGTACTTC	CAIMGGQGSFGQYF
NA	NA	TRBV3-1	TRBJ2-3	TGTGCCAGCAGCCAGGCACTGGAGGTGACAGATACGCAGTATTTT	CASSQALEVTDTQYF
TRBD1	many	TRBV12-5	TRBJ2-4	TGTGCTAGTGGTTTGGTACAGGGGGCGAGGAACATTCAGTACTTC	CASGLVQGARNIQYF
NA	NA	TRBV29-1	TRBJ2-1	TGCAGCGTTGAAGATTGGACCACGGGAAATGAGCAGTTCTTC	CSVEDWTTGNEQFF
TRBD2	few	TRBV11-3	TRBJ2-3	TGTGCCAGCAGCTTTGCGGGGGAAAGCACAGATACGCAGTATTTT	CASSFAGESTDTQYF
NA	NA	TRBV4-1	TRBJ2-7	TGCGCCAGCAGCCGAGCGGGCCACGAGCAGTACTTC	CASSRAGHEQYF
NA	once	TRBV7-9	TRBJ2-7	TGTGCCAGCAGCCCCCAGGGGGGGGACTACGAGCAGTACTTC	CASSPQGGDYEQYF
TRBD1	NA	TRBV5-5	TRBJ2-1	TGTGCCAGCAGCTGGGACAGGGCCTACAATGAGCAGTTCTTC	CASSWDRAYNEQFF
NA	NA	TRBV15	TRBJ2-3	TGTGCCACCAGCAGGCCGGGTTCAGATACGCAGTATTTT	CATSRPGSDTQYF
NA	NA	TRBV29-1	TRBJ2-7	TGCAGCGGTGTGACAGCCTCCTACGAGCAGTACTTC	CSGVTASYEQYF
TRBD2	NA	TRBV6-2/TRBV6-3	TRBJ2-1	TGTGCCAGCAGTTACCCGAAAGGGAGGGTCCAAGGGGCCTACAATGAGCAGTTCTTC	CASSYPKGRVQGAYNEQFF
NA	few	TRBV29-1	TRBJ2-7	TGCAGCGTTGCAATTTCAGACAGTCCTCCCTACGAGCAGTACTTC	CSVAISDSPPYEQYF
NA	few	TRBV4-1	TRBJ1-1	TGCGCCAGCAGCCAGGACACTCTGAACACTGAAGCTTTCTTT	CASSQDTLNTEAFF
NA	few	TRBV7-9	TRBJ1-2	TGTGCCAGCAGCCCGTCCCGGGTTCAGAACTATGGCTACACCTTC	CASSPSRVQNYGYTF
NA	NA	TRBV11-2	TRBJ2-3	TGTGCCAGCAACGGAGGGGGGTACACAGATACGCAGTATTTT	CASNGGGYTDTQYF
NA	NA	TRBV15	TRBJ2-5	TGTGCCACCAGCAGAGGCTACGAAGAGACCCAGTACTTC	CATSRGYEETQYF
NA	NA	TRBV20-1	TRBJ2-2	TGCAGTGCTAGAGAGTTAGCCTCTAGCACCGGGGAGCTGTTTTTT	CSARELASSTGELFF
NA	NA	TRBV19	TRBJ2-7	TGTGCCAGCGGGGGTAGCTCCTACAATGAGCAGTACTTC	CASGGSSYNEQYF
NA	NA	TRBV7-9	TRBJ1-1	TGTGCCAGCAGCTTCTGGACACGGGCCGAAGCTTTCTTT	CASSFWTRAEAFF
TRBD1	NA	TRBV4-3	TRBJ2-1	TGCGCCAGCAGCCACTTACCGGGACAGGGTCCCTTGAATGAGCAGTTCTTC	CASSHLPGQGPLNEQFF
NA	NA	TRBV27	TRBJ1-1	TGTGCCAGCAGACTCTCCGGGACCCAAATGTCGAACACTGAAGCTTTCTTT	CASRLSGTQMSNTEAFF
NA	NA	TRBV15	TRBJ2-7	TGTGCCACCTCCCAAGGAGTACGGAGCTACGAGCAGTACTTC	CATSQGVRSYEQYF
NA	NA	TRBV9	TRBJ1-4	TGTGCCAGCAGCGTAGAAGCTCACAATGAAAAACTGTTTTTT	CASSVEAHNEKLFF
TRBD1	NA	TRBV27	TRBJ1-5	TGTGCCAGCAGGGCGATAAACAGGGGGCCTCAGCCCCAGCATTTT	CASRAINRGPQPQHF
NA	NA	TRBV9	TRBJ2-2	TGTGCCAGCAGAGCTCAGCCTTCGAACACCGGGGAGCTGTTTTTT	CASRAQPSNTGELFF
NA	NA	TRBV20-1	TRBJ2-1	TGCAGTGCTAGTCAGGACAGCTCCTACAATGAGCAGTTCTTC	CSASQDSSYNEQFF
NA	NA	TRBV20-1	TRBJ2-1	TGCAGTGTTCAACTAGCTTCTCGACGCGATGAGCAGTTCTTC	CSVQLASRRDEQFF
TRBD1	few	TRBV4-1	TRBJ1-1	TGCGCCAGCAGCCCGCGGACAGGGGGCTACACTGAAGCTTTCTTT	CASSPRTGGYTEAFF
NA	NA	TRBV4-1	TRBJ2-6	TGTGCCAGCAGCCAACTGGGACGGACGAGCTCTGGGGCCAACGTCCTGACTTTC	CASSQLGRTSSGANVLTF
TRBD2	NA	TRBV29-1	TRBJ2-7	TGCAGCGTCTTCAACGGACTAGCGGGGGGCCATTACGAGCAGTACTTC	CSVFNGLAGGHYEQYF
NA	NA	TRBV4-1	TRBJ2-3	TGCGCCAGCAGCCGTACGGGACTCCAAAAAGATACGCAGTATTTT	CASSRTGLQKDTQYF
TRBD1	few	TRBV5-4	TRBJ1-2	TGTGCCAGCAGCGGGACGGACAGGCGTGGATATGGCTACACCTTC	CASSGTDRRGYGYTF
NA	once	TRBV7-2	TRBJ1-2	TGTGCCAGCAGCCTAGGATATAGAGAAGGCGAAAACTATGGCTACACCTTC	CASSLGYREGENYGYTF
NA	NA	TRBV29-1	TRBJ2-7	TGCAGCGGGGCGGGTTATGGCTACAATGAGCAGTACTTC	CSGAGYGYNEQYF
TRBD2	few	TRBV4-1	TRBJ2-5	TGCGCCAGCAGCTCCAGCGGGGGGAGGGAAGAGACCCAGTACTTC	CASSSSGGREETQYF
NA	NA	TRBV7-8	TRBJ2-7	TGTGCCAGCAGCTATGGGAGAACTCCAAAAACCTACGAGCAGTACTTC	CASSYGRTPKTYEQYF
NA	few	TRBV10-3	TRBJ1-2	TGTGCCATCAGCCTGGCGGGGTCGGAAGGCTACACCTTC	CAISLAGSEGYTF
NA	NA	TRBV10-2	TRBJ1-5	TGCGCCAGCTCCCAATGGGGCGGGGACCAGCCCCAGCATTTT	CASSQWGGDQPQHF
TRBD2	NA	TRBV20-1	TRBJ2-3	TGCAGTGCCCAGACTAGCGGCCTTTCAGATACGCAGTATTTT	CSAQTSGLSDTQYF
TRBD2	NA	TRBV27	TRBJ2-5	TGTGCCAGCAGCGCCGGGACTAGCGGGAGTCAAGAGACCCAGTACTTC	CASSAGTSGSQETQYF
NA	NA	TRBV5-4	TRBJ2-5	TGTGCCAGCAGCTTGGGACATGGGACCCAGTACTTC	CASSLGHGTQYF
TRBD1	NA	TRBV9	TRBJ1-2	TGTGCCAGCAGCGTAGTGTACGGACAGGGTAAGGGACTCTATGGCTACACCTTC	CASSVVYGQGKGLYGYTF
NA	NA	TRBV27	TRBJ1-4	TGTGCCAGCAGTTTAGGTAGCAGGGTTAGGGAAAAACTGTTTTTT	CASSLGSRVREKLFF
TRBD1	NA	TRBV5-6	TRBJ2-1	TGTGCCAGCAATACCCCGGGACAGGGTAATGAGCAGTTCTTC	CASNTPGQGNEQFF